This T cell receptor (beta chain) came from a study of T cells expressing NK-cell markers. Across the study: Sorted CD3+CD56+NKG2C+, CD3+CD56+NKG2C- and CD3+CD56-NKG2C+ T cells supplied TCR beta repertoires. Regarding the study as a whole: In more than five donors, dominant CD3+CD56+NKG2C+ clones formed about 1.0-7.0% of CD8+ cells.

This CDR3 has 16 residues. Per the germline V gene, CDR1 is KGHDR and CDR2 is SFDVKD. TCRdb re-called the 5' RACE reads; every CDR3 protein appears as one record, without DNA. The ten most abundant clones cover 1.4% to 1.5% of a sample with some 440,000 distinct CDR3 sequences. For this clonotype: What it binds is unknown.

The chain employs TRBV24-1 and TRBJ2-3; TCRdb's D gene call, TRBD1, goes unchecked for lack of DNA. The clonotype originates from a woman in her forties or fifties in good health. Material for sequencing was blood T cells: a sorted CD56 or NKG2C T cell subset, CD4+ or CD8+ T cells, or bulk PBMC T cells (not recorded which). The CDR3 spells CATSDPTGGHTDTQYF.